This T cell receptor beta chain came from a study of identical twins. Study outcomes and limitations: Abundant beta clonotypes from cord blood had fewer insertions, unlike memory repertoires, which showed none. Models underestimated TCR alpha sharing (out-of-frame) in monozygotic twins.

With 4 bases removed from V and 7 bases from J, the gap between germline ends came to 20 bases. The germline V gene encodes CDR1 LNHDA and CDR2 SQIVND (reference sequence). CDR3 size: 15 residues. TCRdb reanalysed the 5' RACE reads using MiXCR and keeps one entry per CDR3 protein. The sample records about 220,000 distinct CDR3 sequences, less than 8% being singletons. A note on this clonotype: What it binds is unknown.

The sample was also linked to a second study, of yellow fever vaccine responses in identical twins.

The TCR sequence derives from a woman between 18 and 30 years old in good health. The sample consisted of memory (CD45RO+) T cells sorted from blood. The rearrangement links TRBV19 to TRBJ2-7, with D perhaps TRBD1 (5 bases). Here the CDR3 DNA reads TGTGCCAGTAGTAAGCCTCAGGGCAGGACCTTGGAGCAGTACTTC. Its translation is CASSKPQGRTLEQYF. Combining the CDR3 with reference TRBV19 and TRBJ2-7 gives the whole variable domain DGGITQSPKYLFRKEGQNVTLSCEQNLNHDAMYWYRQDPGQGLRLIYYSQIVNDFQKGDIAEGYSVSREKKESFPLTVTSAQKNPTAFYLCASSKPQGRTLEQYFGPGTRLTVT.